This T cell receptor (beta chain) originates from a study of regulatory T cells in long-lasting Graves disease. Overall study: Graves' patients who were just diagnosed had used antithyroid drugs for under 3 months. The study, taken as a whole, reports: TCR diversity was lower in persistent Graves' patients (versus newly diagnosed ones).

Documented time point: newly diagnosed GD, antithyroid drugs for less than 3 months. Extracted PBMC RNA gave rise to the TCR library. The TCR beta library used iRepertoire HTBI primers with Arm-PCR amplification of CDR3. MiXCR, applied by TCRdb to the multiplex PCR reads, yields one record per CDR3 protein. The sample lists 400,000 to 500,000 distinct CDR3 sequences; approximately 14% were seen once. In the case of this clonotype: The target antigen is unknown. The germline gene is not matched at one end of the junction; a read error may be the cause.

CDR3 length: 15 residues. Per the germline V gene, CDR1 is SGHRS and CDR2 is YFSETQ. These sequences were also reported in another study, on T cells in Graves' hyperthyroidism and ophthalmopathy.

The source material was peripheral blood mononuclear cells (PBMCs), sampled at new diagnosis, from a patient treated with antithyroid drugs. This rearrangement joins TRBV5-1 to TRBJ2-1; unclear D gene. The origin of this receptor is a woman between 45 and 60 years old with Graves disease. The CDR3 spells CASSLDGRTYNGQFF. CDR3 in DNA: TGCGCCAGCAGCTTAGATGGGCGAACGTACAATGGGCAGTTCTTC.